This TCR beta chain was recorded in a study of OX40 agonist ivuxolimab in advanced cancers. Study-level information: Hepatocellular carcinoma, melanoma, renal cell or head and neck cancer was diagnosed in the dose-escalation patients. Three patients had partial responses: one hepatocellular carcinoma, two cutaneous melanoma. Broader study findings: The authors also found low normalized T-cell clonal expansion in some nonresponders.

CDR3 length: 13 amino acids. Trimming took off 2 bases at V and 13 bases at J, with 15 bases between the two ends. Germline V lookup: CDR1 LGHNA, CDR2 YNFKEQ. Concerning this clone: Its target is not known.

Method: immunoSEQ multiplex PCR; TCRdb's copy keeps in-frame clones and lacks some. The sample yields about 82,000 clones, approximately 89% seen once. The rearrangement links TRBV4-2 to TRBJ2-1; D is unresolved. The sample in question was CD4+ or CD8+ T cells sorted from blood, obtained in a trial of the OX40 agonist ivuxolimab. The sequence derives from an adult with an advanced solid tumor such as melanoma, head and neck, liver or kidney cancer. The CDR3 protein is CASSQYVEGSQFF. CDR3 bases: TGTGCCAGCAGCCAATATGTGGAAGGCAGCCAGTTCTTC.